Each of the 2 T cell receptor beta chains below was sequenced from the same sample in a study of cytomegalovirus exposure and HLA in healthy donors. Researchers ran the PCR with 60 Vbeta and 13 Jbeta primers. Measured with immunoSEQ multiplex PCR; TCRdb has only the in-frame clones, and not every one. Its clone listing holds some 200,000 clones. The sequencing sample was made of PBMCs. These receptors all stem from a woman in her late teens or twenties in good health and CMV-seropositive.

The rearrangement uses TRBV14 and TRBJ2-7; 8 nucleotides match TRBD1. In germline, CDR1 is SGHDN, CDR2 FVKESK. This CDR3 has 13 residues. Losses at the gene ends were 4 bases for V and 10 bases for J; bases not matched to a gene: 9. The CDR3 nucleotides are TGTGCCAGCAGCCCCCGGACAGGGAGCACACAGTACTTC. It codes for CASSPRTGSTQYF. The variable domain in full, with the rest retrieved from reference TRBV14 and TRBJ2-7, is EAGVTQFPSHSVIEKGQTVTLRCDPISGHDNLYWYRRVMGKEIKFLLHFVKESKQDESGMPNNRFLAERTGGTYSTLKVQPAELEDSGVYFCASSPRTGSTQYFGPGTRLTVT.

The chain couples TRBV11-1 to TRBJ2-1; D might be TRBD1 (7 bases). The CDR3 has 14 residues. Germline V gene lookup returns CDR1 SGHAT and CDR2 FQDESV (reference sequence). With 5 bases removed from V and 4 bases from J, the gap between germline ends came to 12 bases. The CDR3 sequence: CASSPQGGYNEQFF. CDR3 coding DNA: TGTGCCAGCAGCCCTCAGGGGGGTTACAATGAGCAGTTCTTC.